These T cell receptor beta chains were read from a single sample in a study of CD8 T cells in ankylosing spondylitis. TCRdb fed the 5' RACE reads into MiXCR, producing one record per CDR3 protein. The sample gives 250,000 or so distinct CDR3 sequences, more than 20% of which show up once; around 0.64% is in the top ten. Sequencing was done on a sample of blood, either unsorted or a sorted T cell fraction (not recorded which). These receptors all come from a male donor with ankylosing spondylitis or in good health (not recorded which). CDR3s include the opening cysteine and the closing phenylalanine or tryptophan. The D gene is left open where the match is weak.

D | J | V | CDR3
TRBD1 | TRBJ1-5 | TRBV19 | CASSLSQGANQPQHF
TRBD2 | TRBJ2-3 | TRBV20-1 | CSAQGLTDTQYF
TRBD2 | TRBJ2-1 | TRBV5-1 | CASSPQTSSNEQFF
TRBD1 | TRBJ2-7 | TRBV4-1 | CASSRGQGPLNEQYF
TRBD1 | TRBJ1-1 | TRBV5-1 | CASSLAGTGAYNRAFF
TRBD2 | TRBJ2-1 | TRBV6-5 | CASSFGSGLAGGPQFF
- | TRBJ2-1 | TRBV18 | CASSPTPALGEDNEQFF
- | TRBJ1-2 | TRBV12-3/TRBV12-4 | CASSLAEGEPYTF
TRBD1 | TRBJ1-1 | TRBV12-3/TRBV12-4 | CASSPTGTGYTEAFF
- | TRBJ2-1 | TRBV5-1 | CASSLRDWAYNEQFF
- | TRBJ2-5 | TRBV7-9 | CASSLATGSDRQYF
TRBD2 | TRBJ2-5 | TRBV29-1 | CSVALAGLYETQYF
- | TRBJ2-7 | TRBV5-1 | CASSLVLGGGVYEQYF
- | TRBJ2-1 | TRBV7-2 | CASIPTGLSSYNEQFF